These 32 T cell receptor beta chains came from one sample sequenced in a study of response to subunit inactivated influenza vaccine. MiXCR, applied by TCRdb to the RT-PCR reads, yields one record per CDR3 protein. This table has around 520,000 distinct CDR3 sequences, roughly 12% appearing once. The source was PBMCs from blood, collected on the day of vaccination. These TCRs come from a man over 45 who received an inactivated influenza vaccine.

V gene TRBV3-1 combines with J gene TRBJ1-2; D not certain. Trimming pared 5 bases from V and 7 bases from J, leaving 11 bases between. CDR3 length: 12 amino acids. Looked up from germline, CDR1 is LGHDT and CDR2 is YNNKEL (reference sequence). For the CDR3, the DNA is TGTGCCAGCAGCACGACAAGACTTGGCTACACCTTC. Its protein product is CASSTTRLGYTF.

The chain carries TRBV11-2 and TRBJ2-1; TRBD2 aligns across 11 bases. Per germline, CDR1 SGHAT and CDR2 FQNNGV. The CDR3 covers 17 residues. J was trimmed by 2 bases and V by 0 bases; bases with no gene match: 3. The CDR3 coding sequence is TGTGCCAGCAGCTTAGAGCTAGCGGGGGGCCCCTACAATGAGCAGTTCTTC. Translated, it gives CASSLELAGGPYNEQFF. Full variable domain (remainder filled in from reference TRBV11-2 and TRBJ2-1): EAGVAQSPRYKIIEKRQSVAFWCNPISGHATLYWYQQILGQGPKLLIQFQNNGVVDDSQLPKDRFSAERLKGVDSTLKIQPAKLEDSAVYLCASSLELAGGPYNEQFFGPGTRLTVL.

The chain combines TRBV7-2 with TRBJ1-2; 10 bases are a match to TRBD1. The CDR3 sequence is 16 residues long. V trimming: 1 base; J trimming: 4 bases; junction bases outside the gene matches: 6. Germline values: CDR1 SGHTA, CDR2 FQGNSA. In DNA, the CDR3 is TGTGCCAGCAGCTTAGGGGGACAGGGGAGTTCCTATGGCTACACCTTC. Protein product: CASSLGGQGSSYGYTF.

This clonotype turned up a few times. This chain connects TRBV7-2 to TRBJ2-7, with 10 nucleotides matching TRBD2. J lost 4 bases, V lost 0 bases, and 15 bases had no gene match. This CDR3 spans 19 amino acids. Per the germline V gene, CDR1 is SGHTA and CDR2 is FQGNSA. This CDR3 is CASSLALPSSGGRQYEQYF. CDR3 nucleotides: TGTGCCAGCAGCTTAGCGTTGCCTTCTAGCGGGGGAAGGCAGTACGAGCAGTACTTC.

The table lists this clonotype with a few counts. J is TRBJ2-1 and V is TRBV20-1; 10 nucleotides match TRBD2. Germline CDR1 DFQATT, CDR2 SNEGSKA (reference sequence). The CDR3 totals 14 residues. The trim removed 3 bases at V and 7 bases at J, leaving 6 bases unmatched. CDR3: CSASKLAGINEQFF. The CDR3 bases are TGCAGTGCTAGTAAACTAGCGGGGATAAATGAGCAGTTCTTC.

The sample holds many counts of this clonotype. CDR3 in DNA: TGTGCCAGCAGTCTCACAGGACCCTACAATGAGCAGTTCTTC. Its protein product is CASSLTGPYNEQFF. This chain connects TRBV27 to TRBJ2-1; TRBD1 is a possible D gene (5 bases). Trimming stripped 5 bases from V and 2 bases from J, with 10 bases between. Germline CDR1 reads MNHEY; CDR2 reads SMNVEV (reference sequence). CDR3 size: 14 residues.

This clonotype was seen ten or more times. This rearrangement joins TRBV12-3 or TRBV12-4 to TRBJ2-5; a possible D gene is TRBD2 (6 bases). The CDR3 contains 14 residues. V lost 8 bases and J 2 bases, leaving 15 bases between the germline ends. This CDR3 is CASGIGTLQETQYF. The CDR3 DNA sequence: TGTGCCAGCGGAATAGGGACTTTACAAGAGACCCAGTACTTC.

This clonotype was observed a handful of times. A read error may account for a junction end that differs from germline. The rearrangement joins TRBV20-1 to TRBJ2-5; TRBD2 aligns across 7 bases. This CDR3 has 10 amino acids. Per germline, CDR1 DFQATT and CDR2 SNEGSKA (reference sequence). The chain's CDR3 is CGLAAETQYF. CDR3 sequence (DNA): TGTGGGCTAGCGGCGGAGACCCAGTACTTC.

This chain links TRBV4-2 with TRBJ2-1, with 12 bases lining up with TRBD2. This CDR3 is built from 18 residues. Losses at the gene ends were 3 bases for V and 0 bases for J; bases not matched to a gene: 6. Germline loops: CDR1 LGHNA, CDR2 YNFKEQ. CDR3 nucleotides: TGTGCCAGCAGCCACGCCTCGGGACTAGCGGGCTCCTACAATGAGCAGTTCTTC. Translated, it gives CASSHASGLAGSYNEQFF.

This chain uses TRBV5-4 with TRBJ2-5, with TRBD2 matching 10 bases. CDR1 and CDR2 from the germline V gene are SGHNT and YYREEE (reference sequence). With 2 bases clipped from V and 5 bases from J, the junction kept 6 bases outside the gene matches. The CDR3 extends over 15 amino acids. CDR3 region: CASSFSGGPRETQYF. The CDR3 DNA is TGTGCCAGCAGCTTTAGCGGGGGGCCGAGGGAGACCCAGTACTTC.

The table lists this clonotype with a few counts. The genes are TRBV4-2 and TRBJ1-5, with D maybe TRBD1 (6 bases). The ends were cut back, 3 bases at V and 1 base at J, with 10 bases in the middle. The CDR3 sequence is 15 residues long. CDR1 and CDR2 from the germline V gene are LGHNA and YNFKEQ. CDR3 protein: CASSHQTGSNQPQHF. CDR3 nucleotide sequence: TGTGCCAGCAGCCACCAGACAGGCAGCAATCAGCCCCAGCATTTT.

This chain joins TRBV12-3 or TRBV12-4 and TRBJ1-2, with D possibly TRBD1 on 6 matching bases. This CDR3 region has 16 residues. The V end was cut by 6 bases, the J end by 0 bases, with 17 bases between. The CDR3: CASSLTWDTTNYGYTF. The CDR3 coding sequence is TGTGCCAGCAGCCTAACCTGGGACACTACTAACTATGGCTACACCTTC.

This clonotype was detected only a few times. The genes are TRBV27 and TRBJ1-5; D is undetermined. From germline, CDR1 is MNHEY and CDR2 SMNVEV (reference sequence). This CDR3 has 15 residues. Trimming removed 7 bases from V and 5 bases from J, with 18 bases in between. In DNA, the CDR3 is TGTGCCAGCATTCTAACCGGGGAGCGGGATCAGCCCCAGCATTTT. Residues: CASILTGERDQPQHF.

This chain links TRBV3-1 with TRBJ2-2; 9 bases match TRBD1. Trimming cost V 3 bases and J 3 bases; bases outside gene matches: 14. This CDR3 is built from 19 residues. Germline values: CDR1 LGHDT, CDR2 YNNKEL (reference sequence). The CDR3 sequence is CASSHRLRDRASYTGELFF. The CDR3 DNA reads as TGTGCCAGCAGCCACAGACTACGGGACAGGGCATCGTACACCGGGGAGCTGTTTTTT.

A word on this clonotype: Germline is not matched at one junction end, which may reflect a read error. The chain employs TRBV6-5 and TRBJ2-7; D not resolved. The CDR3 has 13 residues. CDR1 and CDR2 (germline): MNHEY, SVGAGI. In nucleotides, the CDR3 is TGTGCCAGCAGTTATCGACATTCCTTCGAGCAGTACTTC. It encodes CASSYRHSFEQYF.

The V call is TRBV12-3 or TRBV12-4, the J call TRBJ2-1; 10 bases map to TRBD1. This CDR3 has 13 residues. Trimming removed 7 bases from V and 8 bases from J; junction bases left unmatched: 5. This CDR3 is CASTRDRGDEQFF. The CDR3 DNA reads as TGTGCCAGCACCCGGGACAGGGGCGATGAGCAGTTCTTC.

The chain carries TRBV18 and TRBJ2-5; weak D call: TRBD2 (6 bases). The V gene lost 0 bases and the J gene lost 10 bases, with 15 bases spanning the gap. Germline V gives CDR1 KGHSH, CDR2 LQKENI. This CDR3 comprises 14 residues. The CDR3 loop reads CASSPPAGPGDQYF. CDR3 DNA: TGTGCCAGCTCACCACCCGCAGGGCCGGGGGACCAGTACTTC.

This sequence joins TRBV19 and TRBJ1-5; 7 bases are a match to TRBD1. The J segment lost 0 bases and the V segment lost 3 bases, leaving 5 bases of the junction unmatched. CDR1 and CDR2 (germline): LNHDA, SQIVND (reference sequence). The CDR3 is made up of 16 amino acids. In DNA form, the CDR3 reads TGTGCCAGTAGTATTCCCTGGACAGGTAGCAATCAGCCCCAGCATTTT. Translation: CASSIPWTGSNQPQHF.

This clonotype appeared a few times. V and J are TRBV10-3 and TRBJ2-7; 13 nucleotides align to TRBD2. The V segment lost 5 bases and the J segment 4 bases; nucleotides outside the gene matches: 5. This CDR3 is 15 amino acids long. CDR1 ENHRY and CDR2 SYGVKD come from the germline V gene. The CDR3 coding sequence is TGTGCCATCAGTCCTACTAGCGGGGGGGGTTACGAGCAGTACTTC. It yields the protein CAISPTSGGGYEQYF.

This clonotype has only a few counts. V gene TRBV11-2 combines with J gene TRBJ2-3; D is perhaps TRBD2 (5 bases). This CDR3 spans 15 amino acids. Germline loops: CDR1 SGHAT, CDR2 FQNNGV. The V end was cut by 5 bases, the J end by 7 bases, with 19 bases between. The CDR3 protein is CASSPQLGLTHTQYF. The CDR3 DNA reads as TGTGCCAGCAGCCCCCAGCTCGGACTTACCCATACGCAGTATTTT.

This clonotype came up a few times. J is TRBJ2-1 and V is TRBV7-2; D remains unclear. Germline loops: CDR1 SGHTA, CDR2 FQGNSA. This CDR3 is built from 13 residues. Trimming removed 2 bases at V and 5 bases at J, with 7 bases between. The CDR3 bases are TGTGCCAGCAGCTTACGGTCCAACAATGAGCAGTTCTTC. Translating it yields CASSLRSNNEQFF.

This clonotype was found a few times. The chain has TRBV12-3 or TRBV12-4 and TRBJ2-7; tentative D call: TRBD2 (5 bases). The CDR3 spans 17 residues. V was clipped by 3 bases and J by 2 bases, with 20 bases between them. In DNA, the CDR3 is TGTGCCAGCAGTTTTGCTTCAGACGGACTCTATACCTACGAGCAGTACTTC. Amino acid sequence: CASSFASDGLYTYEQYF.

Many counts were recorded for this clonotype. The V call is TRBV7-2, the J call TRBJ2-2; the D gene is possibly TRBD1 (5 bases). CDR3 length: 14 amino acids. Trimming stripped 2 bases from V and 8 bases from J, with 12 bases between. Germline assignment: CDR1 SGHTA and CDR2 FQGNSA. Here the CDR3 reads CASSLNSGPGELFF. CDR3 nucleotides: TGTGCCAGCAGCTTAAATTCAGGGCCGGGGGAGCTGTTTTTT. Combining the CDR3 with reference TRBV7-2 and TRBJ2-2 gives the whole variable domain GAGVSQSPSNKVTEKGKDVELRCDPISGHTALYWYRQSLGQGLEFLIYFQGNSAPDKSGLPSDRFSAERTGGSVSTLTIQRTQQEDSAVYLCASSLNSGPGELFFGEGSRLTVL.

V gene TRBV20-1 combines with J gene TRBJ2-3, with 12 bases identical to TRBD2. The CDR3 is made up of 14 amino acids. The junction had 6 bases not matched to a gene; V was cut back by 5 bases and J by 6 bases. Germline V CDR1 and CDR2: DFQATT, SNEGSKA (reference sequence). CDR3 region: CSALSSGGVDTQYF. The DNA for the CDR3 is TGCAGTGCTCTTTCTAGCGGGGGGGTGGATACGCAGTATTTT.

This chain connects TRBV11-2 to TRBJ2-5, with 8 bases lining up with TRBD2. This CDR3 has 18 residues. The germline V gene encodes CDR1 SGHAT and CDR2 FQNNGV. Trimming cost V 4 bases and J 0 bases; bases outside gene matches: 13. CDR3 sequence: CASSSGGIAGRHQETQYF. In DNA form, the CDR3 reads TGTGCCAGCAGCTCGGGGGGCATAGCGGGGCGACACCAAGAGACCCAGTACTTC.

The chain carries TRBV9 and TRBJ2-1; TRBD1 matches at 7 bases. Germline assignment: CDR1 SGDLS and CDR2 YYNGEE. The CDR3 sequence is 18 residues long. The trim removed 4 bases at V and 4 bases at J, leaving 17 bases unmatched. CDR3 protein: CASSPEIYQGDHYNEQFF. In DNA, the CDR3 is TGTGCCAGCAGCCCTGAGATATACCAGGGGGACCATTACAATGAGCAGTTCTTC.

The CDR3, as DNA: TGTGCCAGCAGCTTTTCCTGGGGAGGGGGCTACTCGAGGAGCTACAATGAGCAGTTCTTC. Amino acids: CASSFSWGGGYSRSYNEQFF. This rearrangement joins TRBV11-1 to TRBJ2-1; perhaps D is TRBD1 or TRBD2 (7 bases each). The CDR3 consists of 20 residues. V gave up 3 bases and J gave up 3 bases, with 27 bases separating them. In germline, CDR1 is SGHAT, CDR2 FQDESV (reference sequence).

This clonotype came up once. Because the CDR3 is missing its conserved closing phenylalanine or tryptophan, this is likely a read error. This rearrangement joins TRBV10-3 to TRBJ2-3, with 9 bases matching TRBD2. The germline V gene encodes CDR1 ENHRY and CDR2 SYGVKD. The CDR3 runs to 14 residues. The V and J ends lost 8 bases and 6 bases, in that order; junction bases with no gene match: 9. CDR3 coding DNA: TGTGCCATCGGTGTGGCGGGGGGGGTGGATACGCAGTATCTT. This sequence encodes CAIGVAGGVDTQYL.

This clonotype was observed a few times. This rearrangement joins TRBV5-8 to TRBJ1-5; D remains ambiguous. The V end lost 4 bases, the J end lost 11 bases, and 19 bases lay between the germline ends. Germline V lookup: CDR1 SGHTS, CDR2 YDEGEE. This CDR3 contains 14 residues. Here the CDR3 DNA reads TGTGCCAGCAGCGGGCGGACCCCTCCTCGGGCCCAGCATTTT. Translation: CASSGRTPPRAQHF. Together with reference TRBV5-8 and TRBJ1-5, the CDR3 gives the full variable domain: EAGVTQSPTHLIKTRGQQATLRCSPISGHTSVYWYQQALGLGLQFLLWYDEGEERNRGNFPPRFSGRQFPNYSSELNVNALELEDSALYLCASSGRTPPRAQHFGDGTRLSIL.

The genes are TRBV30 and TRBJ2-1; tentatively, D is TRBD1 or TRBD2 (5 bases each). From germline, CDR1 is GTSNPN and CDR2 SVGIG (reference sequence). V lost 0 bases and J 15 bases, leaving 18 bases between the germline ends. The CDR3 is made up of 13 amino acids. DNA for the CDR3: TGTGCCTGGAGTGTTTCCAACACCGGGGCCGCGTTCTTC. It specifies CAWSVSNTGAAFF.

This chain joins TRBV3-1 and TRBJ2-1, with D perhaps matching TRBD1 (5 bases). This CDR3 has 15 amino acids. The germline V gene encodes CDR1 LGHDT and CDR2 YNNKEL (reference sequence). Trimming removed 1 base at V and 3 bases at J, with 10 bases between. CDR3 sequence reads: CASSQGAGNYNEQFF. In nucleotides, the CDR3 is TGTGCCAGCAGCCAAGGGGCAGGGAACTACAATGAGCAGTTCTTC.

There are many counts of this clonotype. The chain combines TRBV7-2 with TRBJ2-7; D possibly corresponds to TRBD1 (5 bases). With 5 bases removed from V and 0 bases from J, the gap between germline ends came to 11 bases. CDR3 size: 14 residues. The germline CDR1 and CDR2 sequences are SGHTA and FQGNSA. The CDR3 reads CASSPAGNSYEQYF. CDR3 sequence (DNA): TGTGCCAGCAGCCCAGCAGGGAACTCCTACGAGCAGTACTTC. Drawing the rest from reference TRBV7-2 and TRBJ2-7, the complete variable domain is GAGVSQSPSNKVTEKGKDVELRCDPISGHTALYWYRQSLGQGLEFLIYFQGNSAPDKSGLPSDRFSAERTGGSVSTLTIQRTQQEDSAVYLCASSPAGNSYEQYFGPGTRLTVT.